A single sample gave rise to the 19 T cell receptor beta chains below, sequenced in a study of blood T cell repertoires in COVID-19. Measured with immunoSEQ multiplex PCR; TCRdb has only the in-frame clones, and not every one. Among 88,000 or so clones listed, more than 75% were seen once. The sequencing input was peripheral blood. Source of these receptors: a human donor in a cohort sampled during active COVID-19.

This clone came up a few times. V usage is TRBV11-3 and J usage is TRBJ1-1; 9 positions agree with TRBD1. Germline loops: CDR1 SGHNT, CDR2 YENEEA. The J segment lost 3 bases and the V segment lost 1 base, leaving 6 bases of the junction unmatched. CDR3 length: 16 amino acids. The CDR3 coding sequence is TGTGCCAGCAGCTTAGGAGGGACAGGGAGGGACACTGAAGCTTTCTTT. Translating gives CASSLGGTGRDTEAFF.

The rearrangement uses TRBV18 and TRBJ1-1, with D uncertain. Germline-derived CDR1 and CDR2 are KGHSH and LQKENI. The CDR3 has 14 residues. V was clipped by 3 bases and J by 3 bases, with 11 bases between them. The CDR3 loop reads CASSPGLRDTEAFF. The CDR3 DNA reads TGTGCCAGCTCACCTGGTTTACGGGACACTGAAGCTTTCTTT.

The J gene is TRBJ1-5, the V gene TRBV18; D gene uncertain. CDR1 and CDR2 (germline): KGHSH, LQKENI. The CDR3 runs to 16 residues. The V end was cut by 3 bases, the J end by 6 bases, with 18 bases between. DNA for the CDR3: TGTGCCAGCTCACCCTCTATGGTGGGAGCTAGTCAGCCCCAGCATTTT. It codes for CASSPSMVGASQPQHF.

This sequence joins TRBV6-1 and TRBJ2-7, with TRBD2 as a possible D gene (6 bases). The CDR3 has 15 amino acids. CDR1 and CDR2 from the germline V gene are MNHNS and SASEGT. V lost 0 bases and J 3 bases, leaving 12 bases between the germline ends. The CDR3 nucleotides are TGTGCCAGCAGTGAAGCTTTCCAGGGAGGCTACGAGCAGTACTTC. Translating it yields CASSEAFQGGYEQYF.

The rearrangement uses TRBV30 and TRBJ2-5; perhaps TRBD1 as D (5 bases). The CDR3 has 14 amino acids. CDR1 is GTSNPN and CDR2 is SVGIG in the germline V gene (reference sequence). V was shortened by 3 bases and J by 5 bases, with 16 bases between the two germline ends. CDR3 region: CAWRPIGADETQYF. The CDR3, as DNA: TGTGCCTGGAGGCCCATAGGGGCGGATGAGACCCAGTACTTC.

This clone was found a few times. This rearrangement joins TRBV2 to TRBJ2-1; D ambiguous. Germline values: CDR1 SNHLY, CDR2 FYNNEI. V was cut by 4 bases and J by 6 bases, with 7 bases left in between. CDR3 size: 12 residues. CDR3 DNA: TGTGCCAGCAGTGGAGACATCAATGAGCAGTTCTTC. Encoded protein: CASSGDINEQFF. The full variable domain, rest sourced from reference TRBV2 and TRBJ2-1, is EPEVTQTPSHQVTQMGQEVILRCVPISNHLYFYWYRQILGQKVEFLVSFYNNEISEKSEIFDDQFSVERPDGSNFTLKIRSTKLEDSAMYFCASSGDINEQFFGPGTRLTVL.

The chain couples TRBV12-3 or TRBV12-4 to TRBJ2-7, with D tentatively TRBD1 (5 bases). The CDR3 extends over 13 amino acids. V was trimmed by 3 bases and J by 3 bases, leaving 9 bases between them. The CDR3 DNA is TGTGCCAGCAGTTTGGGGCCAGACTACGAGCAGTACTTC. It is translated as CASSLGPDYEQYF.

J is TRBJ2-1 and V is TRBV7-8, with a possible D match to TRBD1 (5 bases). The CDR3 consists of 16 residues. The V and J ends lost 4 bases and 3 bases respectively, with 16 bases between them. Germline lookup yields CDR1 SGHVS and CDR2 FQNEAQ. The CDR3 reads CASSSLTAAGYNEQFF. In DNA, the CDR3 is TGTGCCAGCAGCTCCTTGACAGCTGCTGGCTACAATGAGCAGTTCTTC.

For the CDR3, the DNA is TGTGCCAGCAGCGTTCCGACCCTATCCGGGACTCTAAATTACCAAGAGACCCAGTACTTC. Translation gives CASSVPTLSGTLNYQETQYF. This chain uses TRBV21-1 with TRBJ2-5; the table's D call, TRBD2, has no DNA check behind it. TRBV21-1 is labeled a pseudogene. This CDR3 is built from 20 residues.

V and J are TRBV3-1 (or the pseudogene TRBV3-2) and TRBJ1-4; 8 bases agree with TRBD1. The V segment lost 2 bases and the J segment 10 bases; nucleotides outside the gene matches: 9. There are 15 residues in the CDR3. In germline, CDR1 is LGHDT, CDR2 YNNKEL (reference sequence). CDR3 sequence: CASSQPDRERGKLFF. In DNA, the CDR3 is TGTGCCAGCAGCCAACCGGACAGGGAGCGTGGAAAACTGTTTTTT.

This chain uses TRBV29-1 with TRBJ2-1, with 7 bases that match TRBD1. Trimming took 7 bases from V and 0 from J; bases not matched to a gene: 3. The CDR3 has 13 amino acids. Germline V gives CDR1 SQVTM, CDR2 ANQGSEA. CDR3 bases: TGCAGCGGCACAGGGGTCTCCTACAATGAGCAGTTCTTC. It specifies CSGTGVSYNEQFF.

The chain couples TRBV19 to TRBJ1-4; D remains unclear. In germline, CDR1 is LNHDA, CDR2 SQIVND (reference sequence). This CDR3 has 15 residues. Trimming pared 4 bases from V and 6 bases from J, leaving 15 bases between. The CDR3 nucleotides are TGTGCCAGTAGTAATACTAGGAGGTCGGATGAAAAACTGTTTTTT. Encoded protein: CASSNTRRSDEKLFF.

The rearrangement joins TRBV2 to TRBJ1-1; D ambiguous. CDR3 length: 11 amino acids. The germline V and J ends were trimmed by 8 bases and 0 bases, with 4 bases remaining between them. Germline CDR1 and CDR2: SNHLY and FYNNEI. Written as DNA, the CDR3 is TGTGCCAGCCGGGTGAACACTGAAGCTTTCTTT. This gives the protein CASRVNTEAFF.

The CDR3 DNA is TGTGCCAGTAGTACCTCGGGACGGCGACTAGCGGGATTGTACGAGCAGTACTTC. This encodes CASSTSGRRLAGLYEQYF. This chain links TRBV19 with TRBJ2-7; TRBD2 matches at 11 bases. CDR1 LNHDA and CDR2 SQIVND come from the germline V gene (reference sequence). This CDR3 comprises 18 residues. Unmatched junction bases numbered 15, after V lost 4 bases and J lost 4 bases.

The chain employs TRBV9 and TRBJ2-3; possibly TRBD2 for D (6 bases). In germline, CDR1 is SGDLS, CDR2 YYNGEE. Trimming took off 0 bases at V and 2 bases at J, with 10 bases between the two ends. This CDR3 has 15 residues. The CDR3 DNA reads as TGTGCCAGCAGCGTAGGTCCGGGGGACACAGATACGCAGTATTTT. This sequence encodes CASSVGPGDTDTQYF.

This clone is a singleton in its sample. The chain employs TRBV2 and TRBJ1-1; 9 bases are shared with TRBD1. V gave up 6 bases and J gave up 3 bases; unmatched junction bases: 8. The germline gives CDR1 SNHLY, CDR2 FYNNEI. The CDR3 sequence is 15 residues long. CDR3 bases: TGTGCCAGCAGCCCGGACAGGGGAGATGACACTGAAGCTTTCTTT. This codes for CASSPDRGDDTEAFF.

This chain joins TRBV20-1 and TRBJ2-7; 7 bases match TRBD1. The CDR3 loop spans 15 amino acids. V was clipped by 3 bases and J by 1 base; unmatched bases: 9. Germline V gene data show CDR1 as DFQATT and CDR2 as SNEGSKA (reference sequence). Here the CDR3 reads CSASIWTGMSYEQYF. Here the CDR3 DNA reads TGCAGTGCTAGTATTTGGACAGGCATGTCCTACGAGCAGTACTTC.

The CDR3 is CASSLVPSGTLNEQFF. Here the CDR3 DNA reads TGTGCCAGCAGCTTAGTCCCTAGCGGGACGTTGAATGAGCAGTTCTTC. The chain combines TRBV7-2 with TRBJ2-1; TRBD2 matches 9 bases. Germline assignment: CDR1 SGHTA and CDR2 FQGNSA. Germline trimming cut 1 base from V and 7 bases from J; bases unmatched to any gene: 8. The CDR3 spans 16 residues.

The chain uses TRBV6-5 and TRBJ2-7; possibly TRBD1 for D (6 bases). The CDR3 sequence is 14 residues long. The V gene lost 5 bases and the J gene lost 2 bases, with 13 bases spanning the gap. Germline CDR1 is MNHEY and CDR2 is SVGAGI. The CDR3 nucleotides read TGTGCCAGCAGTATCACACAGGGTACCTACGAGCAGTACTTC. As protein: CASSITQGTYEQYF.